Below, 25 T cell receptor beta chains from the same sample are listed, as sequenced in a study of regulatory T cells in long-lasting Graves disease. Sample time point: newly diagnosed GD, antithyroid drugs for less than 3 months. Following extraction of RNA from PBMCs, that RNA was used to make the TCR library. Libraries of TCR beta came from iRepertoire HTBI primers plus Arm-PCR of CDR3 regions. Each CDR3 protein gets one entry after TCRdb re-called the multiplex PCR reads with MiXCR. Of approximately 300,000 distinct CDR3 sequences detected, approximately 20% appear once; the ten largest clones hold more than 35%. The source material was peripheral blood mononuclear cells (PBMCs), sampled at new diagnosis, from a patient treated with antithyroid drugs. These receptors originate from a female donor with Graves disease.

J is TRBJ2-1 and V is TRBV9, with 10 bases lining up with TRBD2. The J segment lost 6 bases and the V segment lost 4 bases, leaving 10 bases of the junction unmatched. The germline V gene encodes CDR1 SGDLS and CDR2 YYNGEE. CDR3 length equals 16 residues. The CDR3 bases are TGTGCCAGCAGCCCCAGAATAGCGGGAGGTTGCAATGAGCAGTTCTTC. Protein product: CASSPRIAGGCNEQFF.

In this sample, this clonotype turned up many times. The chain uses TRBV7-8 and TRBJ1-2; D gene unclear. Deletions cut 5 bases from V and 7 bases from J, with 11 bases between. CDR1 and CDR2 from the germline V gene are SGHVS and FQNEAQ. The CDR3 is 12 amino acids. CDR3 sequence (DNA): TGTGCCAGCAGCCCTCCGTTAGGTGGCTACACCTTC. Residues: CASSPPLGGYTF.

A word on this clonotype: A far larger clone is just one base off, so this is likely a read error. The chain couples TRBV27 to TRBJ2-1, with 8 bases identical to TRBD2. V lost 4 bases and J lost 0; bases outside the gene matches: 5. The CDR3 loop spans 16 amino acids. The germline V gene has CDR1 MNHEY and CDR2 SMNVEV (reference sequence). CDR3 sequence reads: CASSSGLVLSYNEQFF. Here the CDR3 DNA reads TGTGCCAGCAGTTCGGGACTAGTACTCTCCTACAATGAGCAGTTCTTC.

This clonotype was observed at least ten times. The V gene is TRBV19, the J gene TRBJ2-1; 8 bases fit TRBD1. The ends lost 4 bases at V and 0 bases at J; junction bases unmatched: 8. CDR3 length: 17 amino acids. CDR1 and CDR2 (germline): LNHDA, SQIVND (reference sequence). The CDR3 protein is CASSRTWGTGSYNEQFF. CDR3 sequence (DNA): TGTGCCAGTAGTAGAACGTGGGGGACAGGCTCCTACAATGAGCAGTTCTTC. Together with reference TRBV19 and TRBJ2-1, the CDR3 gives the full variable domain: DGGITQSPKYLFRKEGQNVTLSCEQNLNHDAMYWYRQDPGQGLRLIYYSQIVNDFQKGDIAEGYSVSREKKESFPLTVTSAQKNPTAFYLCASSRTWGTGSYNEQFFGPGTRLTVL.

The J gene is TRBJ2-3, the V gene TRBV7-8; 11 bases match TRBD2. The junction had 16 bases not matched to a gene; V was cut back by 7 bases and J by 4 bases. The CDR3 covers 18 residues. CDR1 is SGHVS and CDR2 is FQNEAQ in the germline V gene. CDR3 amino acids: CASISLAGGPWRADTQYF. For the CDR3, the DNA is TGTGCCAGCATTTCTTTAGCGGGAGGGCCCTGGAGAGCAGATACGCAGTATTTT.

This clonotype was recorded many times. The chain employs TRBV24-1 and TRBJ2-1; 7 positions agree with TRBD2. V trimming: 10 bases; J trimming: 6 bases; junction bases outside the gene matches: 5. CDR3 length: 12 amino acids. CDR1 and CDR2 (germline): KGHDR, SFDVKD. The CDR3 region has the DNA TGTGCCACTGGCGGGGGTGGCAATGAGCAGTTCTTC. Its translation: CATGGGGNEQFF.

The V and J genes are TRBV12-3 or TRBV12-4 and TRBJ2-7; 7 nucleotides match TRBD2. The CDR3 covers 15 residues. The V segment lost 5 bases and the J segment 3 bases; nucleotides outside the gene matches: 10. CDR3 loop: CASSPSSRGSYEQYF. The CDR3 bases are TGTGCCAGCAGTCCGAGTTCTCGCGGGAGCTACGAGCAGTACTTC.

This clonotype showed up just a few times. This chain joins TRBV6-2 or TRBV6-3 and TRBJ2-3; D remains unclear. The V gene lost 5 bases and the J gene lost 4 bases, with 7 bases spanning the gap. From germline, CDR1 is MNHEY and CDR2 SVGEGT. This CDR3 contains 12 residues. CDR3 sequence: CASSHIPDTQYF. The DNA of the CDR3 is TGTGCCAGCAGTCACATTCCAGATACGCAGTATTTT.

The table lists this clonotype with many counts. This sequence joins TRBV27 and TRBJ1-6, with TRBD1 identical over 10 bases. Germline-derived CDR1 and CDR2 are MNHEY and SMNVEV (reference sequence). With V trimmed by 5 bases and J by 5 bases, 12 bases remained unmatched. This CDR3 has 18 residues. The CDR3 DNA follows: TGTGCCAGCAGTCCCGGGACAGGGGCGATCCTTAATAATTCACCCCTCCACTTT. Translating gives CASSPGTGAILNNSPLHF.

A few counts support this clonotype. A much more abundant neighbour one base away suggests this may be a read error. The V and J genes are TRBV30 and TRBJ2-1; a weak D match, TRBD2 (6 bases). Germline CDR1 reads GTSNPN; CDR2 reads SVGIG (reference sequence). V lost 7 bases and J 0 bases, leaving 28 bases between the germline ends. This CDR3 has 19 residues. CDR3 protein: CAYSSFGSAGPSSYNEQFF. The CDR3 coding sequence is TGTGCCTATTCGTCGTTTGGTTCAGCGGGCCCGAGCTCCTACAATGAGCAGTTCTTC.

This clonotype appeared a few times. The DNA for the CDR3 is TGTGCCAGCAGTGACCTTATTACTAGCGGGAAAAACAATGAGCAGTTCTTC. Translation: CASSDLITSGKNNEQFF. The chain combines TRBV6-1 with TRBJ2-1; 10 nucleotides align to TRBD2. The germline V gene has CDR1 MNHNS and CDR2 SASEGT. This CDR3 comprises 17 residues. The V gene end was trimmed by 3 bases and the J gene end by 5 bases; junction bases not matched to a gene: 10.

This clonotype was found many times. This chain links TRBV6-1 with TRBJ1-2; D may be TRBD1 (5 bases). The CDR3 extends over 13 amino acids. V was cut by 3 bases and J by 5 bases, with 10 bases left in between. From germline, CDR1 is MNHNS and CDR2 SASEGT. CDR3 residues: CASSDRVFYGYTF. As DNA, the CDR3 is TGTGCCAGCAGTGACAGGGTTTTTTATGGCTACACCTTC.

The table lists this clonotype with many counts. This sequence joins TRBV19 and TRBJ1-5; D is ambiguous. Germline assignment: CDR1 LNHDA and CDR2 SQIVND (reference sequence). The CDR3 has 17 amino acids. V lost 1 base, J lost 7 bases, and 20 bases lay in between. CDR3 DNA sequence: TGTGCCAGTAGTATAGTCCCGGATCCCCGTGGAGAACAGCCCCAGCATTTT. This sequence encodes CASSIVPDPRGEQPQHF.

In its sample, this clonotype was seen many times. The V and J genes are TRBV2 and TRBJ1-6; weak D call: TRBD1 (6 bases). The CDR3 contains 13 residues. Trimming removed 9 bases from V and 6 bases from J, with 12 bases in between. From germline, CDR1 is SNHLY and CDR2 FYNNEI. The CDR3 loop is CAREDSLNSPLHF. The CDR3 DNA reads TGTGCCAGGGAGGACAGCCTTAATTCACCCCTCCACTTT.

This clonotype was seen many times. This chain links TRBV18 with TRBJ1-4, with D possibly TRBD1 on 6 matching bases. The ends were cut back, 6 bases at V and 14 bases at J, with 19 bases in the middle. Germline V gives CDR1 KGHSH, CDR2 LQKENI. This CDR3 contains 13 residues. CDR3 DNA sequence: TGTGCCAGCTCGGAAGGCGGGGGCCCGGCCCTGTTTTTT. Protein sequence: CASSEGGGPALFF. Filled out from reference TRBV18 and TRBJ1-4, the complete variable domain reads NAGVMQNPRHLVRRRGQEARLRCSPMKGHSHVYWYRQLPEEGLKFMVYLQKENIIDESGMPKERFSAEFPKEGPSILRIQQVVRGDSAAYFCASSEGGGPALFFGSGTQLSVL.

This clonotype was observed at least ten times. The genes are TRBV18 and TRBJ1-1; D unresolved. Trimming removed 2 bases from V and 3 bases from J, with 7 bases in between. In germline, CDR1 is KGHSH, CDR2 LQKENI. The CDR3 has 13 amino acids. CDR3: CASSPTADTEAFF. The CDR3 DNA is TGTGCCAGCTCACCAACGGCGGACACTGAAGCTTTCTTT.

As concerns this clonotype: A much larger clone lies a single base off, so this may be a read error. The rearrangement joins TRBV30 to TRBJ2-5; 7 bases are shared with TRBD1. The DNA end is a closer match to TRBJ2-1, so the J assignment may be wrong. This CDR3 spans 12 amino acids. Per the germline V gene, CDR1 is GTSNPN and CDR2 is SVGIG (reference sequence). CDR3 DNA sequence: TGTGCCTGGCGTACAGGGGCCTATGAGCAGTTCTTC. Its protein is CAWRTGAYEQFF.

This clonotype was counted at least ten times. The chain uses TRBV18 and TRBJ1-6; 7 bases agree with TRBD1. V lost 2 bases to trimming and J lost 14 bases; unmatched junction nucleotides: 12. This CDR3 has 15 amino acids. Germline CDR1 KGHSH, CDR2 LQKENI. CDR3 bases: TGTGCCAGCTCACCAAAAACAGGGGCCGCCTTGGCCCTCCACTTT. Amino acids: CASSPKTGAALALHF.

This clonotype occurred a few times. This chain connects TRBV7-8 to TRBJ2-5, with 8 bases lining up with TRBD1. CDR3 length equals 14 residues. The junction had 5 bases not matched to a gene; V was cut back by 5 bases and J by 3 bases. Germline V gives CDR1 SGHVS, CDR2 FQNEAQ. The CDR3 region has the DNA TGTGCCAGCAGCCAGGACAGGGTCAAAGAGACCCAGTACTTC. This sequence encodes CASSQDRVKETQYF.

In regard to this clonotype: It is likely a read error, because the conserved phenylalanine at the end of the CDR3 is missing. The CDR3 DNA reads TGCGCCAGCAGCCCAGGACAGGGAAGGGGAGCTTTCTGT. It translates to CASSPGQGRGAFC. The V and J genes are TRBV4-1 and TRBJ1-1; 8 nucleotides agree with TRBD1. The CDR3 extends over 13 amino acids. Trimming took 4 bases from V and 10 from J; bases not matched to a gene: 8. CDR1 is MGHRA and CDR2 is YSYEKL in the germline V gene.

This clonotype was picked up many times. The chain links TRBV6-5 to TRBJ2-1; D gene uncertain. Germline assignment: CDR1 MNHEY and CDR2 SVGAGI. The CDR3 is 15 amino acids. Trimming took off 0 bases at V and 1 base at J, with 7 bases between the two ends. The CDR3 loop is CASSYSLLSYNEQFF. The CDR3 DNA reads as TGTGCCAGCAGTTACTCTCTCTTGTCCTACAATGAGCAGTTCTTC.

This clonotype was seen at least ten times. The chain couples TRBV3-1 to TRBJ1-4; D possibly corresponds to TRBD1 (5 bases). Germline lookup yields CDR1 LGHDT and CDR2 YNNKEL (reference sequence). The CDR3 spans 15 residues. Trimming cost V 0 bases and J 5 bases, with 10 bases left between them. This CDR3 reads CASSQDGRANEKLFF. The CDR3 DNA follows: TGTGCCAGCAGCCAAGACGGCAGGGCCAATGAAAAACTGTTTTTT.

In the case of this clonotype: A read error likely explains this, since a far larger clone differs by one base. The J gene is TRBJ2-1, the V gene TRBV13; D gene unclear. Per the germline V gene, CDR1 is PRHDT and CDR2 is FYEKMQ (reference sequence). The CDR3 is 10 residues long. The CDR3 spells CASSDFEQLF. CDR3 sequence (DNA): TGTGCCAGCAGTGACTTTGAGCAGCTCTTC.

This clonotype appeared many times. The CDR3 reads CASSESSGRGKETQYF. DNA for the CDR3: TGTGCCAGCAGTGAAAGTAGCGGGAGGGGGAAAGAGACCCAGTACTTC. The chain has TRBV6-2 or TRBV6-3 and TRBJ2-5; 11 nucleotides match TRBD2. The V gene's germline CDR1 is MNHEY and CDR2 SVGEGT. The CDR3 runs 16 residues. The junction had 8 bases not matched to a gene; V was cut back by 5 bases and J by 3 bases.

The rearrangement links TRBV19 to TRBJ2-2, with D perhaps TRBD2 (6 bases). The CDR3 consists of 13 residues. Germline CDR1 and CDR2: LNHDA and SQIVND (reference sequence). Trimming pared 8 bases from V and 4 bases from J, leaving 11 bases between. This chain's CDR3 is CASDGSGTGELFF. CDR3 coding DNA: TGTGCCAGTGACGGGAGTGGCACCGGGGAGCTGTTTTTT.